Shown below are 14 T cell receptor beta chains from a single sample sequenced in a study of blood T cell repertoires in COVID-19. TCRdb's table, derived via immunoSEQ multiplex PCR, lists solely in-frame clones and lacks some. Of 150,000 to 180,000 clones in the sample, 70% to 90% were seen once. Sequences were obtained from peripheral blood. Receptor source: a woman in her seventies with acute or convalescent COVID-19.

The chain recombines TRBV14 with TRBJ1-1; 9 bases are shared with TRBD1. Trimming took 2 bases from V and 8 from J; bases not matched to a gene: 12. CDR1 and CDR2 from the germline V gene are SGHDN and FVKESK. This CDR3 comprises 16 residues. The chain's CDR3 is CASSQPLGTGYGEAFF. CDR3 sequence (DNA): TGTGCCAGCAGCCAACCCCTGGGGACAGGGTATGGGGAAGCTTTCTTT.

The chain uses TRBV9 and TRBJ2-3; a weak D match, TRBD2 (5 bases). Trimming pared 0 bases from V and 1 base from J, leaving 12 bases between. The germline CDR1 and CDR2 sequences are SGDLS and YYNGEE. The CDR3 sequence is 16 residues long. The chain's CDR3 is CASSVGPMRGTDTQYF. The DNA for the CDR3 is TGTGCCAGCAGCGTAGGCCCCATGAGGGGCACAGATACGCAGTATTTT.

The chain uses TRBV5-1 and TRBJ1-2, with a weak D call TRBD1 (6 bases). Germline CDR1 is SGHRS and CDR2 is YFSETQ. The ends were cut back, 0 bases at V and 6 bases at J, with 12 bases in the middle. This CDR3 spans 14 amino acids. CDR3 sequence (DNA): TGCGCCAGCAGCTTGGCCCAGGGGCGGGATGGCTACACCTTC. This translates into CASSLAQGRDGYTF. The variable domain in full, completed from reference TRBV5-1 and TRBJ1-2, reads KAGVTQTPRYLIKTRGQQVTLSCSPISGHRSVSWYQQTPGQGLQFLFEYFSETQRNKGNFPGRFSGRQFSNSRSEMNVSTLELGDSALYLCASSLAQGRDGYTFGSGTRLTVV.

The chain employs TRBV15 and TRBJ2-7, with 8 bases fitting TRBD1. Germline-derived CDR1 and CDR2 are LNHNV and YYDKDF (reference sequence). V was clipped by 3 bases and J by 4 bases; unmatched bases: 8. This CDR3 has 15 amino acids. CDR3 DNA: TGTGCCACCAGCAGGGACAGGGAACTTTTGTACGAGCAGTACTTC. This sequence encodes CATSRDRELLYEQYF.

The chain's CDR3 is CASSYSPGTPSNQPQHF. The DNA for the CDR3 is TGTGCCAGCAGTTACTCCCCCGGGACACCGAGCAATCAGCCCCAGCATTTT. V usage is TRBV6-2 or TRBV6-3 and J usage is TRBJ1-5, with D possibly TRBD1 on 6 matching bases. The V and J ends lost 0 bases and 1 base respectively, with 13 bases between them. CDR3 length: 17 amino acids. The germline CDR1 and CDR2 sequences are MNHEY and SVGEGT.

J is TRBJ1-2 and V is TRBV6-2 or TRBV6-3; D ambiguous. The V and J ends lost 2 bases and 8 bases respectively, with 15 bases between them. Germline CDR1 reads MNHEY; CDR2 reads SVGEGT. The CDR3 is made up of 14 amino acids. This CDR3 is CASSYAGFGTGYTF. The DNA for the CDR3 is TGTGCCAGCAGTTACGCGGGATTTGGCACAGGCTACACCTTC.

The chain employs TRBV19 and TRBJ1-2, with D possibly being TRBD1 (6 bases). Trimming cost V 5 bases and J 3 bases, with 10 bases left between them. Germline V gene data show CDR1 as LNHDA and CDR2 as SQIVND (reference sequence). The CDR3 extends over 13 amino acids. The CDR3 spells CASSEDRYYGYTF. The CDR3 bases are TGTGCCAGTAGTGAAGACAGGTACTATGGCTACACCTTC.

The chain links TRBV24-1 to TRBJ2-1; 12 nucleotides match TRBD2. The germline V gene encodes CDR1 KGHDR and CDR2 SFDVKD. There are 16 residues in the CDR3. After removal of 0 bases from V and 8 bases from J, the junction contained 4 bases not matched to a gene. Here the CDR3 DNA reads TGTGCCACCAGTGATTTGGCTAGCGGGGGGGCCCATGAGCAGTTCTTC. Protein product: CATSDLASGGAHEQFF.

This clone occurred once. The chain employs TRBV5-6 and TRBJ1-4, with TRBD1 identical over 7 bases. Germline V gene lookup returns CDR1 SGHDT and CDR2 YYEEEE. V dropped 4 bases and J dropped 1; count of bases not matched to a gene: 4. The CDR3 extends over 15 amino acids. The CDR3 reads CASSGRDRTNEKLFF. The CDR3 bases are TGTGCCAGCAGCGGAAGGGACAGAACTAATGAAAAACTGTTTTTT.

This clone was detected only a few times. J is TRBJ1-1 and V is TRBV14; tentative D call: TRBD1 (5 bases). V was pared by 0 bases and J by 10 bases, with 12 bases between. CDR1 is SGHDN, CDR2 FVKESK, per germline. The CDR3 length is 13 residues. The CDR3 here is CASSQDPQGSAFF. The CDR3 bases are TGTGCCAGCAGCCAAGATCCGCAGGGCTCAGCTTTCTTT.

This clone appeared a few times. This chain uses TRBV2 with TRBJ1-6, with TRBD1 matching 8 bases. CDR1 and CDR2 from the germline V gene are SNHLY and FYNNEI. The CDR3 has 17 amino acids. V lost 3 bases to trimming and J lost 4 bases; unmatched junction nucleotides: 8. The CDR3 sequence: CASSDRTGWGYNSPLHF. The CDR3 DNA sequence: TGTGCCAGCAGTGATAGGACAGGGTGGGGTTATAATTCACCCCTCCACTTT. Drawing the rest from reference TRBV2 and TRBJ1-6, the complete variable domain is EPEVTQTPSHQVTQMGQEVILRCVPISNHLYFYWYRQILGQKVEFLVSFYNNEISEKSEIFDDQFSVERPDGSNFTLKIRSTKLEDSAMYFCASSDRTGWGYNSPLHFGNGTRLTVT.

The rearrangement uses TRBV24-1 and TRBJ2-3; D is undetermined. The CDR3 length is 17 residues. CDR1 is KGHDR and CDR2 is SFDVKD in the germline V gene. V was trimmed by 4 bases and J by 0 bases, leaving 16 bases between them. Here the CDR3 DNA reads TGTGCCACCAGTGACCCCGCGAGACATCTTAGCACAGATACGCAGTATTTT. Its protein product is CATSDPARHLSTDTQYF.

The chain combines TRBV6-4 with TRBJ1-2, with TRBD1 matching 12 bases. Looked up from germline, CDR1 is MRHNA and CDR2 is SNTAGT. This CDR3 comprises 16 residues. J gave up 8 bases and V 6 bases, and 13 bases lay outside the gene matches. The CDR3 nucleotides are TGTGCCAGCAGCCCCCTCCCGGGACAGGGGGCGAGGGGCTACACCTTC. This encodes CASSPLPGQGARGYTF.

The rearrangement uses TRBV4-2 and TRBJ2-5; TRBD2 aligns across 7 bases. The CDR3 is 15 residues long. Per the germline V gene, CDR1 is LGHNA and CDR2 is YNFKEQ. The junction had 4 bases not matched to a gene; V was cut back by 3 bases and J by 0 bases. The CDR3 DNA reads TGTGCCAGCAGCCACTCTGGACTAGACCAAGAGACCCAGTACTTC. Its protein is CASSHSGLDQETQYF.